There are a few counts of the clone carrying this T cell receptor beta chain. What it binds is not known. The data were obtained in a study of beta chain features in type 1 diabetes. Study-level findings and limits: High TCR expression in some cells could lead to their over-representation in cDNA sequencing. For Type 1 diabetes patients, all four CD4+ subsets carried TCRB CDR3s that were moderately but significantly shorter. For patients, the naive, central memory and Treg TCRB repertoires appeared more alike than for healthy donors.

V was clipped by 4 bases and J by 0 bases; unmatched bases: 0. Germline-derived CDR1 and CDR2 are ENHRY and SYGVKD. The CDR3 has 16 residues. The whole isolated RNA underwent reverse transcription, so sequencing captured expressed TCRB transcripts. For naive, central memory and regulatory T cell samples, reads averaged approximately 3.6 million. Using immunoSEQ multiplex PCR, the repertoire was profiled, and TCRdb retains in-frame clones only, with some absent. The repertoire includes tens of thousands of clones, approximately 70% of them detected once, and more than 2% sits in the top ten. A CD45RO/CCR7/CD25/CD127/CD95/CD27 panel sorted naive, central memory, regulatory and stem cell-like memory CD4+ cells.

This TCR came from a woman between 18 and 29 years old with type 1 diabetes. Input material: Tregs from blood. The J gene is TRBJ2-6, the V gene TRBV10-3; 10 bases agree with TRBD2. The CDR3 DNA sequence: TGTGCCATCAGTGCTAGCGGGAGCTCTGGGGCCAACGTCCTGACTTTC. Its translation: CAISASGSSGANVLTF.